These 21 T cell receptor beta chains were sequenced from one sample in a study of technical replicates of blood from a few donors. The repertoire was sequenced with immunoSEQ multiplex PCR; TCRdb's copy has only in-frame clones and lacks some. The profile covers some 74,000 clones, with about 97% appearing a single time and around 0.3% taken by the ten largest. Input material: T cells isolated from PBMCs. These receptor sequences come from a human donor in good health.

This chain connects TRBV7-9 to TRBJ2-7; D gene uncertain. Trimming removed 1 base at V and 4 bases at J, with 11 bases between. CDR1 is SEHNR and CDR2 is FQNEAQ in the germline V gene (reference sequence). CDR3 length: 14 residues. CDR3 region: CASSLGQISYEQYF. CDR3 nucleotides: TGTGCCAGCAGCTTAGGTCAGATTTCATACGAGCAGTACTTC.

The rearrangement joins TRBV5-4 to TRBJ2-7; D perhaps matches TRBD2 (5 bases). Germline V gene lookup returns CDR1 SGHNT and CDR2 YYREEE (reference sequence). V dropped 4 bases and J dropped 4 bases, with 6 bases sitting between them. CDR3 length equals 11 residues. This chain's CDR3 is CASSGGYEQYF. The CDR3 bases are TGTGCCAGCAGCGGAGGATACGAGCAGTACTTC. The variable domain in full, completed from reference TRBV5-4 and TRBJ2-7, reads ETGVTQSPTHLIKTRGQQVTLRCSSQSGHNTVSWYQQALGQGPQFIFQYYREEENGRGNFPPRFSGLQFPNYSSELNVNALELDDSALYLCASSGGYEQYFGPGTRLTVT.

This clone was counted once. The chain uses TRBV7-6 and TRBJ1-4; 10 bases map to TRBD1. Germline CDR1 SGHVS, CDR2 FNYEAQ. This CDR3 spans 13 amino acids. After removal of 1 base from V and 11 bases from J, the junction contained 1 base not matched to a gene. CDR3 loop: CASSLGTGGKLFF. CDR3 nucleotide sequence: TGTGCCAGCAGCTTAGGGACAGGGGGGAAACTGTTTTTT.

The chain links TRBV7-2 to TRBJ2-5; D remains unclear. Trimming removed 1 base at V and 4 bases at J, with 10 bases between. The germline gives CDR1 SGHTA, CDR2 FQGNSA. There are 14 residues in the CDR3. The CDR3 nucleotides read TGTGCCAGCAGCTTAGACCAGGCGACAGAGACCCAGTACTTC. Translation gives CASSLDQATETQYF.

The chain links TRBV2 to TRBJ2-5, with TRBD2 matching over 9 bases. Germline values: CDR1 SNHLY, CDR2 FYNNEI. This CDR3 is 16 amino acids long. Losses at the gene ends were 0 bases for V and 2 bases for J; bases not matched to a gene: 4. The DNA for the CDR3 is TGTGCCAGCAGTGAAGCCGCGGGAGGGTTACAAGAGACCCAGTACTTC. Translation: CASSEAAGGLQETQYF.

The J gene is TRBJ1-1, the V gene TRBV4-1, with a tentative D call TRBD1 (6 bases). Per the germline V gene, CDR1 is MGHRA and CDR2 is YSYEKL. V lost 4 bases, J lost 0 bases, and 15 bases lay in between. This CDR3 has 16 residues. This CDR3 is CASSPNFWGLNTEAFF. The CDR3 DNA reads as TGCGCCAGCAGCCCAAATTTTTGGGGGCTGAACACTGAAGCTTTCTTT.

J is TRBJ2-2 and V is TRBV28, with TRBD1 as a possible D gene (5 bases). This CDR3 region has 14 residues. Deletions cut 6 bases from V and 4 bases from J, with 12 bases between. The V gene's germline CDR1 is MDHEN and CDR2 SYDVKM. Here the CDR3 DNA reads TGTGCCAGCAGCTTGCATAGGGGCACCGGGGAGCTGTTTTTT. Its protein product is CASSLHRGTGELFF.

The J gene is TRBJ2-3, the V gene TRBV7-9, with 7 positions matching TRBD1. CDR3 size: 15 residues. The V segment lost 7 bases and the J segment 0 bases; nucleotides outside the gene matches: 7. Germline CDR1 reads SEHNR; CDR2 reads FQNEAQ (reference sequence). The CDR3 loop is CASILTGSSTDTQYF. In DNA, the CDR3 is TGTGCCAGCATCCTGACAGGGTCTAGCACAGATACGCAGTATTTT.

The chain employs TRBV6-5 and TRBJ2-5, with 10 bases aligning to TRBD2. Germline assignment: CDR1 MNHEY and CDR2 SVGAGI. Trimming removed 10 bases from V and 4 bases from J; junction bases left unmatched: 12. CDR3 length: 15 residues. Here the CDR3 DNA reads TGTGCCACCTACGCAGCGGGAGGGGGGGGAGAGACCCAGTACTTC. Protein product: CATYAAGGGGETQYF.

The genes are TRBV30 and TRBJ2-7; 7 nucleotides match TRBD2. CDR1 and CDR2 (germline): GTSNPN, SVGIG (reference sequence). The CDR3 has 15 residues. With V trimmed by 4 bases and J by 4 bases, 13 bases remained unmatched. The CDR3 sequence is CAWILPREVSYEQYF. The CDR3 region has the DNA TGTGCCTGGATCCTCCCCCGGGAGGTTTCGTACGAGCAGTACTTC.

The CDR3: CAIGGTGSDIQYF. The CDR3 DNA is TGTGCCATCGGGGGGACCGGGTCGGACATTCAGTACTTC. The chain combines TRBV10-3 with TRBJ2-4; weak D call: TRBD2 (6 bases). The V gene's germline CDR1 is ENHRY and CDR2 SYGVKD. This CDR3 is 13 amino acids long. V was pared by 8 bases and J by 8 bases, with 16 bases between.

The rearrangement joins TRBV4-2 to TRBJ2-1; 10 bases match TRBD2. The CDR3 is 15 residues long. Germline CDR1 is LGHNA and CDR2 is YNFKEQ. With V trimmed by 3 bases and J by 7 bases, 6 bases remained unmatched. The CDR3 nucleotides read TGTGCCAGCAGCCACGAAACTAGCGGGGCTAATGAGCAGTTCTTC. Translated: CASSHETSGANEQFF.

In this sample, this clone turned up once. The CDR3 protein is CSVAWGGEGEQFF. CDR3 bases: TGCAGCGTAGCCTGGGGGGGCGAGGGTGAGCAGTTCTTC. The chain uses TRBV29-1 and TRBJ2-1, with D perhaps matching TRBD2 (7 bases). V was trimmed by 6 bases and J by 9 bases, leaving 18 bases between them. The CDR3 totals 13 residues. Per the germline V gene, CDR1 is SQVTM and CDR2 is ANQGSEA.

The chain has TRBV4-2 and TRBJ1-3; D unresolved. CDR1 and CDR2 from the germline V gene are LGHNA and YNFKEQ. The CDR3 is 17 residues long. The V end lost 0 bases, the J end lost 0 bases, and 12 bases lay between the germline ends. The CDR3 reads CASSQDLQLISGNTIYF. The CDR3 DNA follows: TGTGCCAGCAGCCAAGATCTACAGTTAATCTCTGGAAACACCATATATTTT.

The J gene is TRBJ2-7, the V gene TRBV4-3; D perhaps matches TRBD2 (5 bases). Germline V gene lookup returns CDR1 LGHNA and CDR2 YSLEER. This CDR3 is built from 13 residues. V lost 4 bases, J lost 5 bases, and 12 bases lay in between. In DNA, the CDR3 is TGCGCCAGCAGCCTACTAGTGTCCAACGAGCAGTACTTC. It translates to CASSLLVSNEQYF.

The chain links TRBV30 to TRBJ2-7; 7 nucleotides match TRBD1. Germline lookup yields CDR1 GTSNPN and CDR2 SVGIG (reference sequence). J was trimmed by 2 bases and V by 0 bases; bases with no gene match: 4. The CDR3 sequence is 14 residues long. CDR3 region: CAWSVGQGAYEQYF. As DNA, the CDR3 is TGTGCCTGGAGTGTCGGGCAGGGGGCCTACGAGCAGTACTTC.

The CDR3 here is CASSTDTSGREGTQYF. The CDR3 coding sequence is TGTGCCAGCAGTACCGACACTAGCGGGAGGGAGGGGACCCAGTACTTC. The rearrangement links TRBV7-9 to TRBJ2-5; 13 bases align to TRBD2. V was pared by 6 bases and J by 7 bases, with 11 bases of the junction left unmatched. This CDR3 comprises 16 residues. From germline, CDR1 is SEHNR and CDR2 FQNEAQ (reference sequence).

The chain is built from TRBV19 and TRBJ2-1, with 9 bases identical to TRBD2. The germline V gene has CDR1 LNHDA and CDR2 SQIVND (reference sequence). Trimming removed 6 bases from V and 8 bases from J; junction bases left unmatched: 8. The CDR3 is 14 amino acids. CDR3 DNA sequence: TGTGCCAGTAGGGGAGCGGGAGGAGCGGATGAGCAGTTCTTC. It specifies CASRGAGGADEQFF.

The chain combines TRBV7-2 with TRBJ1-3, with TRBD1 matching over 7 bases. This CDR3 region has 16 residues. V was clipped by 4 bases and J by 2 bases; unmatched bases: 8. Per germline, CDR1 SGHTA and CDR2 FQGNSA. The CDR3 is CASSWMDRPAGNTIYF. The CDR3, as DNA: TGTGCCAGCAGCTGGATGGACAGGCCTGCTGGAAACACCATATATTTT.

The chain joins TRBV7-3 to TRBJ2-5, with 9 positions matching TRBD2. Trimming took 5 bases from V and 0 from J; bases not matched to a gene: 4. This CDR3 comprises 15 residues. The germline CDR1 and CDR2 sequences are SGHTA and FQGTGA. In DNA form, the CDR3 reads TGTGCCAGCAGCGTAAGCGGGAGGAACCAAGAGACCCAGTACTTC. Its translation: CASSVSGRNQETQYF.

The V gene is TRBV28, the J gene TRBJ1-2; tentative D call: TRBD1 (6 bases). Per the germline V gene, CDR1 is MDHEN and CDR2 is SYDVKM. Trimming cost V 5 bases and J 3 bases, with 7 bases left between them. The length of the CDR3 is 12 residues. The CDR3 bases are TGTGCCAGCAGTCACAGGGACTATGGCTACACCTTC. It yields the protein CASSHRDYGYTF.